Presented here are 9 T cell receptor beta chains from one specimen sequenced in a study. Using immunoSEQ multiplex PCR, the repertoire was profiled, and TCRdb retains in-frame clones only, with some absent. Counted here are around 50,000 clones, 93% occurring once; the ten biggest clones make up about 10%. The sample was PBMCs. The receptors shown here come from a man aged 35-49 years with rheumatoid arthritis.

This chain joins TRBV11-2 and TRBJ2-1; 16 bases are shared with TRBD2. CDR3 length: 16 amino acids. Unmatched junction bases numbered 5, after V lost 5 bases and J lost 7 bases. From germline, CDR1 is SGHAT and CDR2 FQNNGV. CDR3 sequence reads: CASSGGLAGGLNEQFF. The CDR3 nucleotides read TGTGCCAGCAGCGGGGGACTAGCGGGAGGGCTGAATGAGCAGTTCTTC.

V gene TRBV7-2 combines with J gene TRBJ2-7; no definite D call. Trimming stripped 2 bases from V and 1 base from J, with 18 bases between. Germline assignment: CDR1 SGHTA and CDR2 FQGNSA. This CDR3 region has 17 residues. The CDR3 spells CASSLQASYSLSYEQYF. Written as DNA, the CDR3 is TGTGCCAGCAGCTTACAAGCTTCCTACAGCCTATCCTACGAGCAGTACTTC.

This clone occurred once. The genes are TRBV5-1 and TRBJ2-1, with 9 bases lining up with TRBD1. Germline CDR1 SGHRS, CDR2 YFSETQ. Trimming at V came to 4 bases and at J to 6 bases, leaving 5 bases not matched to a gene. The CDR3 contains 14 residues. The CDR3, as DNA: TGCGCCAGCAGCCTTCGGGACAGGGCCAATGAGCAGTTCTTC. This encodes CASSLRDRANEQFF. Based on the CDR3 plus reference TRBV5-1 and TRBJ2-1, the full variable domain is KAGVTQTPRYLIKTRGQQVTLSCSPISGHRSVSWYQQTPGQGLQFLFEYFSETQRNKGNFPGRFSGRQFSNSRSEMNVSTLELGDSALYLCASSLRDRANEQFFGPGTRLTVL.

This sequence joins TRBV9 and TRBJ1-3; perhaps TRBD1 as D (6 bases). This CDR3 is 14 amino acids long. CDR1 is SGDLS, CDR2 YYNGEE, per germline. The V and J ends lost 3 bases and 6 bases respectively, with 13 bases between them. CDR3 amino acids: CASSATTGPNTIYF. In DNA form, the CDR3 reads TGTGCCAGCAGCGCCACGACAGGACCAAACACCATATATTTT.

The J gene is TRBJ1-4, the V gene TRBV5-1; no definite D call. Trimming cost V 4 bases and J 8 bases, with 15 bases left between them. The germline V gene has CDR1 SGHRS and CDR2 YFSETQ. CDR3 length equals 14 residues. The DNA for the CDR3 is TGCGCCAGCAGCCCGAGAGGGTTTGGAGAAAAACTGTTTTTT. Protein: CASSPRGFGEKLFF.

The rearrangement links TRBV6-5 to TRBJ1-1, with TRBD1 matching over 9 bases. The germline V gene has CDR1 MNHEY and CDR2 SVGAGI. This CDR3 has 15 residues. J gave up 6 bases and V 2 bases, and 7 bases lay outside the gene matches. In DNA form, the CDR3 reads TGTGCCAGCAGTTACAGCGGGACAGGGTTGGCTGAAGCTTTCTTT. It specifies CASSYSGTGLAEAFF.

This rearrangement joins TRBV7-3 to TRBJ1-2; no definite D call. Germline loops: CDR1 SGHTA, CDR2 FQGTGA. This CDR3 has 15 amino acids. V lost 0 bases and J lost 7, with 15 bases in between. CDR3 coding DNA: TGTGCCAGCAGCTTAACCGCGGACCTGATGGCTGGCTACACCTTC. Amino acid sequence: CASSLTADLMAGYTF.

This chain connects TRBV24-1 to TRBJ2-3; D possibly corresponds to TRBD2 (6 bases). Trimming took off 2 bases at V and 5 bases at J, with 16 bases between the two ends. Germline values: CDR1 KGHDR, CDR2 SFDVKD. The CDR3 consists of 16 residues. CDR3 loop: CATSDSGLLKGDTQYF. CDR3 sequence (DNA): TGTGCCACCAGTGATTCGGGACTTCTAAAGGGAGATACGCAGTATTTT.

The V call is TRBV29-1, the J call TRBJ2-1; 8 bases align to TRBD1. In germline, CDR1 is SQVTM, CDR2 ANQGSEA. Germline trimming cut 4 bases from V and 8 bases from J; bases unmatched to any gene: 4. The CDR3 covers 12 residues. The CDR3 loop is CSVADRGHEQFF. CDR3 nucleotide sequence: TGCAGCGTTGCCGACAGGGGACATGAGCAGTTCTTC.